Presented here are 15 T cell receptor beta chains from one specimen sequenced in a study of shared clonotypes between healthy human individuals. Using immunoSEQ multiplex PCR, the repertoire was profiled, and TCRdb retains in-frame clones only, with some absent. The repertoire holds millions of clones, 85% to 95% seen once, with 0.13% in the top ten. Sequenced input: naive CD4+ T cells sorted from blood. Noted subset: CD45RA+ positively selected. The receptors were sampled from a man aged 18 to 30 in good health.

This clone was counted once. The CDR3 here is CASSLEDTTQETQYF. The DNA of the CDR3 is TGCGCCAGCAGCTTGGAGGACACTACCCAAGAGACCCAGTACTTC. This sequence joins TRBV5-1 and TRBJ2-5; D possibly corresponds to TRBD1 (5 bases). Between the trimmed V and J ends, which lost 0 bases and 1 base, there was a span of 10 bases. Looked up from germline, CDR1 is SGHRS and CDR2 is YFSETQ. The CDR3 length is 15 residues.

The genes are TRBV5-4 and TRBJ1-3, with 8 positions matching TRBD1. From germline, CDR1 is SGHNT and CDR2 YYREEE (reference sequence). The CDR3 extends over 15 amino acids. The trim removed 0 bases at V and 4 bases at J, leaving 3 bases unmatched. The CDR3 protein is CASSLEQGEGNTIYF. DNA of the CDR3: TGTGCCAGCAGCTTGGAACAGGGGGAAGGAAACACCATATATTTT.

This clone occurred once. The chain is built from TRBV29-1 and TRBJ2-1, with D perhaps matching TRBD2 (6 bases). The germline V gene has CDR1 SQVTM and CDR2 ANQGSEA. The CDR3 has 13 amino acids. V dropped 3 bases and J dropped 2 bases, with 8 bases sitting between them. The CDR3 here is CSVDLAAYNEQFF. In DNA, the CDR3 is TGCAGCGTTGACTTAGCGGCCTACAATGAGCAGTTCTTC.

The chain uses TRBV5-1 and TRBJ2-7, with 9 bases fitting TRBD1. J was trimmed by 11 bases and V by 0 bases; bases with no gene match: 15. Germline CDR1 SGHRS, CDR2 YFSETQ. The CDR3 is 16 amino acids. CDR3 loop: CASSLAPTGGSNREYF. CDR3 coding DNA: TGCGCCAGCAGCTTGGCCCCGACAGGGGGAAGTAATAGGGAGTACTTC.

J is TRBJ2-3 and V is TRBV5-1; D could derive from TRBD1 or TRBD2 (5 bases each). Per germline, CDR1 SGHRS and CDR2 YFSETQ. Between the trimmed V and J ends, which lost 4 bases and 1 base, there was a span of 13 bases. The length of the CDR3 is 15 residues. The CDR3 loop is CASSPGPVGTDTQYF. CDR3 in DNA: TGCGCCAGCAGCCCGGGACCCGTCGGCACAGATACGCAGTATTTT.

The rearrangement links TRBV18 to TRBJ1-4, with D possibly TRBD1 on 5 matching bases. Trimming took off 6 bases at V and 6 bases at J, with 17 bases between the two ends. The germline V gene has CDR1 KGHSH and CDR2 LQKENI. The CDR3 has 15 residues. The CDR3: CASSPWGSMDEKLFF. The CDR3 DNA sequence: TGTGCCAGCTCCCCTTGGGGGTCAATGGATGAAAAACTGTTTTTT. The complete variable domain, with remaining parts taken from reference TRBV18 and TRBJ1-4, reads NAGVMQNPRHLVRRRGQEARLRCSPMKGHSHVYWYRQLPEEGLKFMVYLQKENIIDESGMPKERFSAEFPKEGPSILRIQQVVRGDSAAYFCASSPWGSMDEKLFFGSGTQLSVL.

CDR3 protein: CASSQAASSAGELFF. DNA of the CDR3: TGCGCCAGCAGCCAAGCGGCGTCTAGCGCCGGGGAGCTGTTTTTT. The genes are TRBV4-3 and TRBJ2-2; maybe TRBD2 (6 bases). Trimming removed 1 base from V and 6 bases from J, with 12 bases in between. Per germline, CDR1 LGHNA and CDR2 YSLEER. This CDR3 comprises 15 residues.

Worth noting for this clone: The sample has other DNA sequences that encode this CDR3 too. The chain has TRBV5-1 and TRBJ1-6; D gene uncertain. Trimming took off 2 bases at V and 8 bases at J, with 11 bases between the two ends. The CDR3 spans 14 residues. CDR1 and CDR2 from the germline V gene are SGHRS and YFSETQ. CDR3 nucleotides: TGCGCCAGCAGCTTAGGACGGGAGGATTCACCCCTCCACTTT. Amino acid sequence: CASSLGREDSPLHF.

The CDR3 nucleotides read TGCGCCAGCAGCTTGAGATCGACCGGACAGGGGGCTTATGGCTACACCTTC. Translation: CASSLRSTGQGAYGYTF. The chain links TRBV5-1 to TRBJ1-2; 11 nucleotides align to TRBD1. The CDR3 has 17 amino acids. From germline, CDR1 is SGHRS and CDR2 YFSETQ. J lost 5 bases, V lost 1 base, and 10 bases had no gene match.

The chain combines TRBV29-1 with TRBJ2-3; TRBD1 aligns across 7 bases. Germline V gene data show CDR1 as SQVTM and CDR2 as ANQGSEA. V lost 5 bases to trimming and J lost 0 bases; unmatched junction nucleotides: 8. This CDR3 spans 15 amino acids. CDR3 region: CSVNIGTASTDTQYF. Written as DNA, the CDR3 is TGCAGCGTTAATATAGGGACAGCAAGCACAGATACGCAGTATTTT.

CDR3 in amino acids: CAWTEPGNTIYF. In DNA, the CDR3 is TGTGCCTGGACGGAGCCTGGAAACACCATATATTTT. The genes are TRBV30 and TRBJ1-3; no clear D. Germline V gene data show CDR1 as GTSNPN and CDR2 as SVGIG (reference sequence). V dropped 4 bases and J dropped 2 bases, with 6 bases sitting between them. The CDR3 is 12 residues long.

The V and J genes are TRBV29-1 and TRBJ1-2; D possibly corresponds to TRBD1 (5 bases). This CDR3 comprises 13 residues. From germline, CDR1 is SQVTM and CDR2 ANQGSEA. V was cut by 4 bases and J by 5 bases, with 14 bases left in between. The CDR3 sequence is CSVVGGVGYGYTF. DNA for the CDR3: TGCAGCGTTGTAGGAGGGGTTGGGTATGGCTACACCTTC. The variable domain in full, completed from reference TRBV29-1 and TRBJ1-2, reads SAVISQKPSRDICQRGTSLTIQCQVDSQVTMMFWYRQQPGQSLTLIATANQGSEATYESGFVIDKFPISRPNLTFSTLTVSNMSPEDSSIYLCSVVGGVGYGYTFGSGTRLTVV.

The rearrangement joins TRBV19 to TRBJ2-1, with 11 bases fitting TRBD2. The CDR3 covers 15 residues. J gave up 7 bases and V 6 bases, and 8 bases lay outside the gene matches. From germline, CDR1 is LNHDA and CDR2 SQIVND (reference sequence). The CDR3 DNA sequence: TGTGCCAGTAGAGTAGCGGGAGGGCCTTTTAATGAGCAGTTCTTC. Translated, it gives CASRVAGGPFNEQFF.

Concerning this clone: This same CDR3 is encoded by further DNA sequences in the sample. This chain connects TRBV7-2 to TRBJ2-7, with D tentatively TRBD1 (5 bases). V lost 1 base to trimming and J lost 3 bases, with 13 bases between them. The CDR3 has 15 residues. Germline V lookup: CDR1 SGHTA, CDR2 FQGNSA. The CDR3, as DNA: TGTGCCAGCAGCTTAGGTCAGGGAACCTTCTACGAGCAGTACTTC. This encodes CASSLGQGTFYEQYF. The entire variable domain, with the rest obtained from reference TRBV7-2 and TRBJ2-7, is as follows: GAGVSQSPSNKVTEKGKDVELRCDPISGHTALYWYRQSLGQGLEFLIYFQGNSAPDKSGLPSDRFSAERTGGSVSTLTIQRTQQEDSAVYLCASSLGQGTFYEQYFGPGTRLTVT.

This chain uses TRBV18 with TRBJ2-7; TRBD1 might be the D (6 bases). This CDR3 has 14 amino acids. The germline V gene has CDR1 KGHSH and CDR2 LQKENI. V was trimmed by 6 bases and J by 2 bases, leaving 14 bases between them. For the CDR3, the DNA is TGTGCCAGCTCCCAACGGGACAACCCCTACGAGCAGTACTTC. Protein sequence: CASSQRDNPYEQYF. Filled out from reference TRBV18 and TRBJ2-7, the complete variable domain reads NAGVMQNPRHLVRRRGQEARLRCSPMKGHSHVYWYRQLPEEGLKFMVYLQKENIIDESGMPKERFSAEFPKEGPSILRIQQVVRGDSAAYFCASSQRDNPYEQYFGPGTRLTVT.